This T cell receptor beta chain was retrieved from a study of blood T cell repertoires in COVID-19. This table comes from immunoSEQ multiplex PCR, and its TCRdb copy is limited to in-frame clones, with some not included. The repertoire holds 350,000 to 400,000 clones, approximately 90% seen once, with roughly 1.2% in the top ten. Germline lookup yields CDR1 LGHDT and CDR2 YNNKEL (reference sequence). The length of the CDR3 is 16 residues. V lost 2 bases to trimming and J lost 3 bases, with 16 bases between them. Material: PBMCs or T cells enriched from blood (not recorded which). The rearrangement joins TRBV3-1 (or the pseudogene TRBV3-2) to TRBJ1-2; tentatively, D is TRBD1 (5 bases). The receptor was derived from a woman aged 18-29 years who had recovered from COVID-19. CDR3 sequence reads: CASSQLEDKRHYGYTF. CDR3 DNA sequence: TGTGCCAGCAGCCAACTTGAGGACAAGCGACACTATGGCTACACCTTC.